What follows are 12 T cell receptor beta chains derived from one specimen sequenced in a study of PD-1 blockade in classical Hodgkin lymphoma. TCRdb's table, derived via immunoSEQ multiplex PCR, lists solely in-frame clones and lacks some. The table includes about 150,000 clones, 78% detected once. All patients experienced relapse after autologous stem cell transplantation, and brentuximab vedotin exposure was variable. The sample in question was peripheral blood mononuclear cells (PBMCs), obtained before the second cycle of nivolumab. These receptors were taken from a human donor with classical Hodgkin lymphoma.

This clone was recorded only once. The rearrangement uses TRBV19 and TRBJ1-5; possibly TRBD1 for D (6 bases). The V and J ends lost 6 bases and 0 bases respectively, with 24 bases between them. The CDR3 loop spans 19 amino acids. Per the germline V gene, CDR1 is LNHDA and CDR2 is SQIVND (reference sequence). In DNA, the CDR3 is TGTGCCAGTAGCCCCATACGGGGGTTTGGGGACATTAGCAATCAGCCCCAGCATTTT. Its translation: CASSPIRGFGDISNQPQHF.

This clone was detected only once. This sequence joins TRBV6-5 and TRBJ2-7; 12 bases line up with TRBD1. V shed 6 bases, J shed 3 bases, and the junction held 6 bases outside the gene matches. This CDR3 is 15 amino acids long. CDR1 and CDR2 (germline): MNHEY, SVGAGI. CDR3 sequence: CASSPGQGARYEQYF. The CDR3 DNA sequence: TGTGCCAGCAGCCCGGGACAGGGGGCGCGCTACGAGCAGTACTTC.

The chain is built from TRBV28 and TRBJ2-5, with 9 bases matching TRBD1. There are 16 residues in the CDR3. Germline CDR1 MDHEN, CDR2 SYDVKM. V was clipped by 5 bases and J by 5 bases; unmatched bases: 12. The DNA of the CDR3 is TGTGCCAGCAGTCCATGGGGACAGGGACTGATGGAGACCCAGTACTTC. The encoded protein is CASSPWGQGLMETQYF.

DNA for the CDR3: TGTGCCAGCAGTTATTGGTCAGACATGAACACTGAAGCTTTCTTT. It specifies CASSYWSDMNTEAFF. This chain connects TRBV6-5 to TRBJ1-1, with no clear D. CDR1 and CDR2 from the germline V gene are MNHEY and SVGAGI. Trimming took off 3 bases at V and 0 bases at J, with 11 bases between the two ends. The CDR3 is made up of 15 amino acids.

The chain links TRBV2 to TRBJ2-7; D is uncertain. The V end lost 1 base, the J end lost 2 bases, and 12 bases lay between the germline ends. The CDR3 is 15 residues long. The germline V gene has CDR1 SNHLY and CDR2 FYNNEI. CDR3 sequence: CASSEGSAAAYEQYF. CDR3 sequence (DNA): TGTGCCAGCAGTGAAGGGTCGGCAGCCGCCTACGAGCAGTACTTC.

The CDR3, as DNA: TGTGCCAGCAGTTACTCGAGCGGGACAACAGGAAACACCATATATTTT. This translates into CASSYSSGTTGNTIYF. The genes are TRBV6-5 and TRBJ1-3, with D possibly TRBD1 on 6 matching bases. Trimming shortened V by 0 bases and J by 4 bases, and 13 bases separated the two germline ends. CDR1 is MNHEY, CDR2 SVGAGI, per germline. The CDR3 loop spans 16 amino acids.

The chain joins TRBV16 to TRBJ2-5, with D possibly matching TRBD2 (5 bases). Deletions cut 3 bases from V and 1 base from J, with 9 bases between. Germline CDR1 is KGHSY and CDR2 is FQNENV. The CDR3 length is 14 residues. Written as DNA, the CDR3 is TGTGCCAGCAGCCACGGAGGCCCCCAAGAGACCCAGTACTTC. This translates into CASSHGGPQETQYF.

V and J are TRBV6-5 and TRBJ1-5; TRBD1 might be the D (6 bases). The germline V gene encodes CDR1 MNHEY and CDR2 SVGAGI. CDR3 length: 16 residues. V dropped 1 base and J dropped 4 bases, with 14 bases sitting between them. CDR3 residues: CASSYFRGAGNQPQHF. The CDR3 nucleotides read TGTGCCAGCAGTTACTTCAGGGGCGCGGGGAATCAGCCCCAGCATTTT.

The gene calls are TRBV25-1 and TRBJ2-5, with 7 bases lining up with TRBD2. CDR1 is MGHDK and CDR2 is SYGVNS in the germline V gene. With 4 bases clipped from V and 1 base from J, the junction kept 6 bases outside the gene matches. CDR3 length equals 15 residues. CDR3 residues: CASSGGRGPQETQYF. As DNA, the CDR3 is TGTGCCAGCAGTGGAGGGAGGGGCCCCCAAGAGACCCAGTACTTC. The variable domain in full, with the rest retrieved from reference TRBV25-1 and TRBJ2-5, is EADIYQTPRYLVIGTGKKITLECSQTMGHDKMYWYQQDPGMELHLIHYSYGVNSTEKGDLSSESTVSRIRTEHFPLTLESARPSHTSQYLCASSGGRGPQETQYFGPGTRLLVL.

The V and J genes are TRBV7-6 and TRBJ2-7; unclear D gene. The CDR3 contains 15 residues. Trimming stripped 2 bases from V and 0 bases from J, with 11 bases between. Germline lookup yields CDR1 SGHVS and CDR2 FNYEAQ. CDR3: CASSLLRVSSYEQYF. The CDR3 bases are TGTGCCAGCAGCTTACTACGGGTCAGCTCCTACGAGCAGTACTTC. The full variable domain, its missing parts supplied by reference TRBV7-6 and TRBJ2-7, is GAGVSQSPRYKVTKRGQDVALRCDPISGHVSLYWYRQALGQGPEFLTYFNYEAQQDKSGLPNDRFSAERPEGSISTLTIQRTEQRDSAMYRCASSLLRVSSYEQYFGPGTRLTVT.

This chain uses TRBV9 with TRBJ2-1; D might be TRBD2 (5 bases). Deletions cut 1 base from V and 6 bases from J, with 8 bases between. The CDR3 contains 13 residues. Germline lookup yields CDR1 SGDLS and CDR2 YYNGEE. The CDR3 protein is CASSVRDGNEQFF. The CDR3 nucleotides read TGTGCCAGCAGCGTACGGGATGGCAATGAGCAGTTCTTC.

The V and J genes are TRBV27 and TRBJ2-7, with TRBD1 as a possible D gene (6 bases). V was cut by 2 bases and J by 2 bases, with 16 bases left in between. The CDR3 has 16 amino acids. The germline V gene has CDR1 MNHEY and CDR2 SMNVEV (reference sequence). CDR3: CASSLEFTGPTYEQYF. In DNA form, the CDR3 reads TGTGCCAGCAGTTTAGAATTCACAGGGCCTACCTACGAGCAGTACTTC.